This T cell receptor beta chain comes out of a study of shared clonotypes between healthy human individuals. In replicate PCRs of sorted subsets, approximately 200 ng DNA, tens of thousands of T cell genomes, was used. The table came from immunoSEQ multiplex PCR; TCRdb's copy has only in-frame clones and leaves some out. This table holds about 2.4 million clones, around nine tenths found once. With respect to this clone: The sample holds other DNA sequences that translate to the same CDR3.

Germline loops: CDR1 MNHNS, CDR2 SASEGT. This CDR3 is built from 11 residues. V lost 2 bases and J 3 bases, leaving 2 bases between the germline ends. Sequenced input: naive CD4+ T cells sorted from blood. Subset described: CD45RA+ positively selected. The receptor comes from a man younger than 35 in good health. The chain links TRBV6-1 to TRBJ2-7; D gene uncertain. CDR3 protein: CASSENYEQYF. The DNA for the CDR3 is TGTGCCAGCAGTGAAAACTACGAGCAGTACTTC.